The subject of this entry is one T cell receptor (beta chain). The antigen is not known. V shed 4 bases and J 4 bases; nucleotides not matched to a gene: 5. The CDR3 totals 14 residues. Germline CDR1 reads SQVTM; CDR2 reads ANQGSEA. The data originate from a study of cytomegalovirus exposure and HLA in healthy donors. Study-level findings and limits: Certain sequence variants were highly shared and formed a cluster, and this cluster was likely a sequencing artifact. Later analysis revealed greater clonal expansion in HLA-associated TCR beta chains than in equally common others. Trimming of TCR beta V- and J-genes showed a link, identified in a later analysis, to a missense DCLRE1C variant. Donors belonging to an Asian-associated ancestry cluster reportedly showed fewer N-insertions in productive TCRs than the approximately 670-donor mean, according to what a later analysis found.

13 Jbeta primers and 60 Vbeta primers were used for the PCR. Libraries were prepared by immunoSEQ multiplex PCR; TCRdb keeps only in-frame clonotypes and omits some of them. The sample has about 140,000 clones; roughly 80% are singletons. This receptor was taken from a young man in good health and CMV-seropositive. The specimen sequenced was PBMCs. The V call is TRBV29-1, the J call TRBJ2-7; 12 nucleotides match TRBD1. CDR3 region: CSVASGQGAYEQYF. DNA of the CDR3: TGCAGCGTTGCCTCGGGACAGGGGGCTTACGAGCAGTACTTC.